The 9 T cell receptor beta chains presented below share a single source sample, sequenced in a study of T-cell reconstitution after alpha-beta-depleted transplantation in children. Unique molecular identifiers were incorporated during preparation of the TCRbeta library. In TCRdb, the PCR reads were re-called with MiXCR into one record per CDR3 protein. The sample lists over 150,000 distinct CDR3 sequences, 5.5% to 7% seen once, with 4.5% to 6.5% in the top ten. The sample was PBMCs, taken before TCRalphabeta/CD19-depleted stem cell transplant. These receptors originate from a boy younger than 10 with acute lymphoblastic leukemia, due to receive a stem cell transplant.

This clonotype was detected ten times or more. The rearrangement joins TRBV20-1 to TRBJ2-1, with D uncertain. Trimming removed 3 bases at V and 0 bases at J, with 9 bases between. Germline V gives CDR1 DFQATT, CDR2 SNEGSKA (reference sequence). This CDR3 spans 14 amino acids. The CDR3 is CSASGPSSYNEQFF. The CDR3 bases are TGCAGTGCTAGCGGCCCAAGCTCCTACAATGAGCAGTTCTTC.

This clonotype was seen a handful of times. In DNA, the CDR3 is TGTGCCAGCAGCCGACAGGGGTTCTACAATGAGCAGTTCTTC. Translation: CASSRQGFYNEQFF. The chain employs TRBV28 and TRBJ2-1; 8 positions match TRBD1. From germline, CDR1 is MDHEN and CDR2 SYDVKM. This CDR3 has 14 residues. J was trimmed by 3 bases and V by 6 bases; bases with no gene match: 4. Looking up the rest from reference TRBV28 and TRBJ2-1 gives the full variable domain: DVKVTQSSRYLVKRTGEKVFLECVQDMDHENMFWYRQDPGLGLRLIYFSYDVKMKEKGDIPEGYSVSREKKERFSLILESASTNQTSMYLCASSRQGFYNEQFFGPGTRLTVL.

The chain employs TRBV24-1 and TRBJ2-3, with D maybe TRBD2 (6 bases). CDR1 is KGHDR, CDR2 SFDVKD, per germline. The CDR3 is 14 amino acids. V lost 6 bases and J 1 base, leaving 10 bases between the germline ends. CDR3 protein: CATSSTGGTDTQYF. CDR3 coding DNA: TGTGCCACCAGTTCGACGGGGGGCACAGATACGCAGTATTTT.

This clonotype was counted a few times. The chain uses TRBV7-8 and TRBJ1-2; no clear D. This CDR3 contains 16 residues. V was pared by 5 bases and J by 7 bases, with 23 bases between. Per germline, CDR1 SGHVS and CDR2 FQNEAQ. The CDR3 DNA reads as TGTGCCAGCAGCCCGGATATTCTGGAGGACGACTCTGGCTACACCTTC. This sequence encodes CASSPDILEDDSGYTF. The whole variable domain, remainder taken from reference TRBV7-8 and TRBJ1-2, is GAGVSQSPRYKVAKRGQDVALRCDPISGHVSLFWYQQALGQGPEFLTYFQNEAQLDKSGLPSDRFFAERPEGSVSTLKIQRTQQEDSAVYLCASSPDILEDDSGYTFGSGTRLTVV.

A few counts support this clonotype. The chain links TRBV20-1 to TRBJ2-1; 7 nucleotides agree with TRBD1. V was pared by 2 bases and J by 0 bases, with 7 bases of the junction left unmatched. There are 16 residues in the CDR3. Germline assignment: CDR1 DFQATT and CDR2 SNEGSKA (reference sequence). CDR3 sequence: CSARQLRDSSYNEQFF. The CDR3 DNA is TGCAGTGCTAGACAACTTCGGGACAGCTCCTACAATGAGCAGTTCTTC.

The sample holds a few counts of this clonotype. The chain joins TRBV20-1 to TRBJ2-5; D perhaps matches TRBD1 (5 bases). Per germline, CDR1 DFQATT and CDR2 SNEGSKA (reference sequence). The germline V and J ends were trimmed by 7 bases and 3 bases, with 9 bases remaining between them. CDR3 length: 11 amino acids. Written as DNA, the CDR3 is TGCAGTGTGTCCAGGGAAGAGACCCAGTACTTC. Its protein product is CSVSREETQYF.

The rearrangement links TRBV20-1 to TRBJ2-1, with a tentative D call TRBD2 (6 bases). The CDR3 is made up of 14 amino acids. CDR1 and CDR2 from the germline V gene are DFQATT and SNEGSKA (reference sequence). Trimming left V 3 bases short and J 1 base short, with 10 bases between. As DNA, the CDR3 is TGCAGTGCTAGCACGGGGGATTCCTACAATGAGCAGTTCTTC. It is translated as CSASTGDSYNEQFF.

The CDR3 reads CASGKEARAITGELFF. The CDR3 DNA reads TGCGCCAGCGGAAAGGAAGCAAGAGCTATCACCGGGGAGCTGTTTTTT. J is TRBJ2-2 and V is TRBV5-1; no definite D call. This CDR3 region has 16 residues. V lost 7 bases and J lost 4, with 20 bases in between. The germline gives CDR1 SGHRS, CDR2 YFSETQ.

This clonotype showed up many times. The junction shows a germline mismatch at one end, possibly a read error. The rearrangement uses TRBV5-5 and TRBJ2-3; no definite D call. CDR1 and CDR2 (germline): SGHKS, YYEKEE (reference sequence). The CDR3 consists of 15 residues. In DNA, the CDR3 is TGTGCCAGCAGATTGGACGGCGCGTACACAGATACGCAGTATTTT. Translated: CASRLDGAYTDTQYF.